This TCR beta chain originates from a study of siplizumab effects on memory and regulatory T cells. Study-wide results and limits: No naive or memory phenotype could be assigned to roughly 80-95% of proliferating clones. For siplizumab cultures, the suppressive function of their proliferating Tregs was not confirmed.

The V and J ends lost 2 bases and 7 bases respectively, with 12 bases between them. Per the germline V gene, CDR1 is MDHEN and CDR2 is SYDVKM. The CDR3 extends over 14 amino acids. The table came from immunoSEQ multiplex PCR; TCRdb's copy has only in-frame clones and leaves some out. Altogether some 46,000 clones are present, over 90% being singletons, with the ten largest covering 17%. As concerns this clone: Its specificity is unknown.

The material sequenced was CD8+ T cells sorted from blood. The chain joins TRBV28 to TRBJ2-4; D may be TRBD2 (7 bases). This clonotype was sampled from a human donor in good health. The CDR3 region is CASSLTEGGNIQYF. The DNA of the CDR3 is TGTGCCAGCAGTTTAACCGAGGGGGGGAACATTCAGTACTTC.